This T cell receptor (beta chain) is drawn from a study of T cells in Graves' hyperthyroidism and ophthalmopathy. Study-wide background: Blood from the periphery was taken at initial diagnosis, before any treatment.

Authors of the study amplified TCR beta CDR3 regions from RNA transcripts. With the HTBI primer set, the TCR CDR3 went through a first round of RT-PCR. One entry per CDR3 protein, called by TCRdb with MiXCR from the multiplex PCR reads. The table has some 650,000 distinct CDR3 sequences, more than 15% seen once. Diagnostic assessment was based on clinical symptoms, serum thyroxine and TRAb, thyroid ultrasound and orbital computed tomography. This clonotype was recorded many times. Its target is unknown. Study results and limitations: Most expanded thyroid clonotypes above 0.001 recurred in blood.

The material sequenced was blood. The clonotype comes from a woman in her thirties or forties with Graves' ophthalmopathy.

CDR3 sequence (DNA): TGCAGTGCTGAGGACACTCCGGGTGAAGCTTTCTTT. Translated: CSAEDTPGEAFF. The chain has TRBV20-1 and TRBJ1-1; D is possibly TRBD1 (5 bases). CDR1 DFQATT and CDR2 SNEGSKA come from the germline V gene (reference sequence). The V gene lost 5 bases and the J gene lost 7 bases, with 14 bases spanning the gap. CDR3 length: 12 amino acids.